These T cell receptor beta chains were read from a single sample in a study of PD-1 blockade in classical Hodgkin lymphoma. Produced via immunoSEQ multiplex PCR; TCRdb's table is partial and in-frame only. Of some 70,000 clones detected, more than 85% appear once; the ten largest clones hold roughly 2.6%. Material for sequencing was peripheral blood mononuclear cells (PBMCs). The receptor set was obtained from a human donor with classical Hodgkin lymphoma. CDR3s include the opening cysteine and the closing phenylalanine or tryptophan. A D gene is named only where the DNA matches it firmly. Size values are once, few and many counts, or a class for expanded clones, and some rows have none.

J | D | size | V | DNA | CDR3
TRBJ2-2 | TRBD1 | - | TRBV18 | TGTGCCAGCTCACCTCCGGGACAGGGCCAATGGGCCGGGGAGCTGTTTTTT | CASSPPGQGQWAGELFF
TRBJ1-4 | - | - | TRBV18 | TGTGCCAGCTCACCCCCCTCCGTTCGGAATGAAAAACTGTTTTTT | CASSPPSVRNEKLFF
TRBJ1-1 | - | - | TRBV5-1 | TGCGCCAGCAGCTTGGATCTTAGGTTGGGCCCGGGGTTTGAAGCTTTCTTT | CASSLDLRLGPGFEAFF
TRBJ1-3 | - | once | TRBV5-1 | TGCGCCAGCAGCTTGGGACTCTCTGGAAACACCATATATTTT | CASSLGLSGNTIYF
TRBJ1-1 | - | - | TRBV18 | TGTGCCAGCTCACCACGAGTAAACACTGAAGCTTTCTTT | CASSPRVNTEAFF
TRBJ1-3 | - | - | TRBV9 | TGTGCCAGCAGCGTAGCCGACAACTCTGGAAACACCATATATTTT | CASSVADNSGNTIYF
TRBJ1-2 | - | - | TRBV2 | TGTGCCAGCAGTGAAGTGGGATATGGCTACACCTTC | CASSEVGYGYTF
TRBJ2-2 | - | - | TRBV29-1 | TGCAGCGTTGTCCCCGGGGAGGCCGGGGAGCTGTTTTTT | CSVVPGEAGELFF
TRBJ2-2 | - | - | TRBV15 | TGTGCCACCAGCAGAGAGAACCAGGGGACCGGGGAGCTGTTTTTT | CATSRENQGTGELFF
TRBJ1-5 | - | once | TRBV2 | TGTGCCAGCAGTGTTACAGGTTATAGCAATCAGCCCCAGCATTTT | CASSVTGYSNQPQHF
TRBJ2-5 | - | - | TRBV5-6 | TGTGCCAGCAGCTCGAGGGGGCAAGAGACCCAGTACTTC | CASSSRGQETQYF
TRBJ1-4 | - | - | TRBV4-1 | TGCGCCAGCAGCCTACAGTACGGTTCAACTAATGAAAAACTGTTTTTT | CASSLQYGSTNEKLFF
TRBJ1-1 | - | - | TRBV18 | TGTGCCAGCTCACCACCGGGCAGGAACACTGAAGCTTTCTTT | CASSPPGRNTEAFF
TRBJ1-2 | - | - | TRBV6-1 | TGTGCCAGCAGTGAATCGCAGGCCACGGCCTATGGCTACACCTTC | CASSESQATAYGYTF
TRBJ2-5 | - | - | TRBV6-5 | TGTGCCAGCAGTTACTGGGCAGGAGAGAATCAAGAGACCCAGTACTTC | CASSYWAGENQETQYF
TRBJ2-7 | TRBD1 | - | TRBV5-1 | TGCGCCAGCAGTTTGACAGGGCCCTCCTACGAGCAGTACTTC | CASSLTGPSYEQYF
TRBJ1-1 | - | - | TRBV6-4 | TGTGCCAGCAGGAAGGAGGGGATCGATACTGAAGCTTTCTTT | CASRKEGIDTEAFF
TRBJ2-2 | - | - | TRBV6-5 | TGTGCCAGCAGCAACAGGGTTCCCGACACCGGGGAGCTGTTTTTT | CASSNRVPDTGELFF
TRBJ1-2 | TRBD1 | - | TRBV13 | TGTGCCAGCAGCCCAGGACAGGGGCCTTATGGCTACACCTTC | CASSPGQGPYGYTF
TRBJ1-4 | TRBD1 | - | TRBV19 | TGTGCCAGTACCTACAGGGGGAAAAATGAAAAACTGTTTTTT | CASTYRGKNEKLFF
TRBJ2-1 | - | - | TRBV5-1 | TGCGCCAGCAGCTTGGAGCAGGGTGGGTACAATGAGCAGTTCTTC | CASSLEQGGYNEQFF
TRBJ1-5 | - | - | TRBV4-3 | TGCGCCAGCAGCCAAGCGGTGGGCAATCAGCCCCAGCATTTT | CASSQAVGNQPQHF
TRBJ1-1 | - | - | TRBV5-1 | TGCGCCAGCAAGTACAGTAGCGGGGGGCGGGTCACTGAAGCTTTCTTT | CASKYSSGGRVTEAFF
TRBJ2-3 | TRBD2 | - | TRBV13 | TGTGCCAGCGGGGGGGTGAAAGAAAATACGCAGTATTTT | CASGGVKENTQYF
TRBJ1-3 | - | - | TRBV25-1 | TGTGCCAGCGGGGTCCCTTCTGGAAACACCATATATTTT | CASGVPSGNTIYF
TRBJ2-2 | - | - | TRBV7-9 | TGTGCCAGCAGCTACATAATGGCCGGGGAGCTGTTTTTT | CASSYIMAGELFF
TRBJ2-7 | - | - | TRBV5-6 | TGTGCCAGCAGCCTAGACAGGATATACGAGCAGTACTTC | CASSLDRIYEQYF
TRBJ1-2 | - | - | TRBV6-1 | TGTGCCAGCAGTGAAAGCGGGGATGGCTACACCTTC | CASSESGDGYTF